The rows below give T cell receptor beta chains drawn from one sample of a study of post-analysis software for immune sequencing data. TCRdb re-analysed the PCR reads in MiXCR, keeping a single row per CDR3 protein. This table has a few hundred thousand distinct CDR3 sequences, about 40% appearing once. Sequencing used blood. These receptors came from a girl aged 2 to 9 with multiple sclerosis. The CDR3 runs from the conserved cysteine through the conserved F or W. The order of the fields is D gene, clone size, J gene, V gene, CDR3 protein, CDR3 DNA. The D gene is left open where the match is weak. The size of a clone is reported for some rows only, either as once, few or many, or as a class for expanded clones.

NA	NA	TRBJ1-5	TRBV6-5	CASSPTDNSNQPQHF	TGTGCCAGCAGCCCGACAGATAATAGCAATCAGCCCCAGCATTTT
NA	once	TRBJ1-2	TRBV4-2	CASSQEGTFTKGYTF	TGTGCCAGCAGCCAAGAGGGGACCTTCACGAAGGGCTACACCTTC
TRBD2	NA	TRBJ2-1	TRBV14	CASSHPGLAGRNEQFF	TGTGCCAGCAGCCACCCAGGACTAGCGGGGCGCAATGAGCAGTTCTTC
TRBD1	NA	TRBJ1-2	TRBV12-3/TRBV12-4	CASSLGSRQGPYGYTF	TGTGCCAGCAGTTTAGGTTCGAGACAGGGCCCCTATGGCTACACCTTC
TRBD1	NA	TRBJ1-2	TRBV20-1	CSARPAGQNYGYTF	TGCAGTGCTAGACCCGCGGGACAGAACTATGGCTACACCTTC
NA	NA	TRBJ2-6	TRBV6-4	CASSPGAGANVRTF	TGTGCCAGCAGTCCCGGGGCTGGGGCCAACGTCCGGACTTTC
NA	NA	TRBJ2-3	TRBV20-1	CSAVPDTQYF	TGCAGTGCCGTCCCGGATACGCAGTATTTT
TRBD1	few	TRBJ2-5	TRBV7-9	CASSLTGQPAETQYF	TGTGCCAGCAGCTTAACGGGACAGCCCGCGGAGACCCAGTACTTC
NA	NA	TRBJ1-2	TRBV28	CASSQAQGFHGYTF	TGTGCCAGCAGTCAAGCTCAGGGTTTTCATGGCTACACCTTC
TRBD1	NA	TRBJ1-1	TRBV12-3/TRBV12-4	CASRSGGDAEAFF	TGTGCCAGCAGGTCAGGGGGGGACGCTGAAGCTTTCTTT
NA	NA	TRBJ2-5	TRBV29-1	CSVVWQAETQYF	TGCAGCGTTGTGTGGCAGGCAGAGACCCAGTACTTC
TRBD2	NA	TRBJ2-5	TRBV12-3/TRBV12-4	CASSQLAGEETQYF	TGTGCCAGCAGCCAGCTAGCGGGAGAAGAGACCCAGTACTTC
NA	few	TRBJ2-5	TRBV5-8	CASSLARIGPAETQYF	TGTGCCAGCAGCTTGGCTCGAATAGGGCCTGCGGAGACCCAGTACTTC
NA	NA	TRBJ2-4	TRBV24-1	CATSDFRNIQYF	TGTGCCACCAGTGATTTTAGAAACATTCAGTACTTC
TRBD1	many	TRBJ2-7	TRBV20-1	CSARDQGGQGTYEQYF	TGCAGTGCTAGAGATCAGGGTGGACAGGGTACCTACGAGCAGTACTTC
TRBD2	NA	TRBJ2-1	TRBV28	CASSLEGTTTYNEQFF	TGTGCCAGCAGTTTAGAGGGGACTACCACCTACAATGAGCAGTTCTTC
NA	many	TRBJ1-6	TRBV5-1	CASSFRDDGGSPLHF	TGCGCCAGCAGCTTCCGGGACGACGGCGGATCACCCCTCCACTTT
NA	NA	TRBJ2-7	TRBV6-1	CASTTGLFYEQYF	TGTGCCAGCACCACGGGACTCTTCTACGAGCAGTACTTC
NA	NA	TRBJ1-1	TRBV10-3	CAINRGTNTEAFF	TGTGCCATCAATAGGGGAACGAACACTGAAGCTTTCTTT
NA	NA	TRBJ1-4	TRBV20-1	CSASVTTEKRFF	TGCAGTGCTAGTGTGACAACTGAAAAACGGTTTTTT
NA	NA	TRBJ1-1	TRBV20-1	CSARDRETEAFF	TGCAGTGCTAGAGATCGGGAAACTGAAGCTTTCTTT
NA	NA	TRBJ1-2	TRBV29-1	CSVGDGADYGYTF	TGCAGCGTGGGGGACGGGGCAGACTATGGCTACACCTTC
NA	few	TRBJ2-5	TRBV10-3	CAISESIGEQYF	TGTGCCATCAGTGAGTCAATCGGGGAGCAGTACTTC
TRBD2	few	TRBJ2-5	TRBV7-2	CASSLAGLAVQETQYF	TGTGCCAGCAGCTTAGCGGGACTAGCGGTTCAAGAGACCCAGTACTTC
NA	NA	TRBJ2-1	TRBV29-1	CSVVRGPEQFF	TGCAGCGTTGTGAGAGGCCCAGAGCAGTTCTTC
NA	NA	TRBJ1-1	TRBV4-2	CASSLPLGGTLSGAFF	TGTGCCAGCAGCCTCCCCTTGGGAGGGACCCTAAGCGGAGCTTTCTTT
NA	few	TRBJ1-1	TRBV2	CASSERDGNTEAFF	TGTGCCAGCAGTGAAAGGGACGGGAACACTGAAGCTTTCTTT
TRBD2	NA	TRBJ2-1	TRBV20-1	CSAFSGPKIDEQFF	TGCAGTGCCTTTAGCGGGCCTAAGATCGATGAGCAGTTCTTC
NA	NA	TRBJ1-2	TRBV6-5	CASSYSKSIEVGYTF	TGTGCCAGCAGTTACTCGAAGTCCATCGAGGTGGGCTACACCTTC
NA	NA	TRBJ2-5	TRBV12-3/TRBV12-4	CASSSSFQETQYF	TGTGCCAGCAGTTCTAGCTTCCAAGAGACCCAGTACTTC
NA	few	TRBJ2-7	TRBV7-3	CASSLGGGKGSYEQYF	TGTGCCAGCAGCTTAGGAGGCGGGAAGGGCTCCTACGAGCAGTACTTC
NA	few	TRBJ2-7	TRBV7-9	CASSSDNYEQYF	TGTGCCAGCAGCTCTGACAACTACGAGCAGTACTTC
TRBD1	NA	TRBJ2-7	TRBV24-1	CATSDLDRAEQYF	TGTGCCACCAGTGATCTGGACAGGGCCGAGCAGTACTTC
NA	NA	TRBJ2-2	TRBV7-8	CASSPRMGANTGELFF	TGTGCCAGCAGCCCCCGGATGGGGGCGAACACCGGGGAGCTGTTTTTT
NA	NA	TRBJ2-3	TRBV13	CASSPLTSSDTQYF	TGTGCCAGCAGCCCCCTTACTAGCTCAGATACGCAGTATTTT
NA	once	TRBJ1-4	TRBV28	CASSLAGGEKLFF	TGTGCCAGCAGTTTGGCGGGAGGCGAAAAACTGTTTTTT
NA	NA	TRBJ2-7	TRBV7-3	CASSPQAGPNYEQYF	TGTGCCAGCAGCCCCCAGGCGGGACCTAACTACGAGCAGTACTTC
TRBD2	NA	TRBJ2-3	TRBV28	CASSPAYGLAGITDTQYF	TGTGCCAGCAGTCCAGCGTACGGACTAGCGGGGATCACAGATACGCAGTATTTT
TRBD2	NA	TRBJ2-5	TRBV3-1	CASSQLAGGPQETQYF	TGTGCCAGCAGCCAACTAGCGGGGGGGCCTCAAGAGACCCAGTACTTC
NA	NA	TRBJ2-7	TRBV28	CASRRGGATYEQYF	TGTGCCAGCAGGCGAGGGGGGGCCACCTACGAGCAGTACTTC
NA	NA	TRBJ1-4	TRBV6-5	CASSYSDFGDEKLFF	TGTGCCAGCAGTTACTCGGACTTCGGTGATGAAAAACTGTTTTTT